This TCR beta chain comes out of a study of CD8 T cells in Susac syndrome. Whole-study context: At the time of blood draw, patients with Susac syndrome were therapy-naive, receiving corticosteroids, or receiving intravenous immunoglobulin alone.

After extraction with the RNeasy kit, about 0.45 to 1 ug of the RNA was reverse transcribed using random hexamers. From the immunoSEQ multiplex PCR reads, TCRdb called clonotypes with MiXCR, one entry per CDR3 protein. The table has some 240,000 distinct CDR3 sequences, around 96% seen once. V lost 1 base to trimming and J lost 0 bases, with 13 bases between them. Per the germline V gene, CDR1 is MGHDK and CDR2 is SYGVNS. This CDR3 has 17 amino acids. The source is a human donor with Susac syndrome. The material sequenced was CD4+ T cells from PBMCs. This rearrangement joins TRBV25-1 to TRBJ2-1, with TRBD2 as a possible D gene (6 bases). The CDR3 nucleotides are TGTGCCAGCAGTGAATGGGGAGGCTCAACCTCCTACAATGAGCAGTTCTTC. Translated, it gives CASSEWGGSTSYNEQFF.